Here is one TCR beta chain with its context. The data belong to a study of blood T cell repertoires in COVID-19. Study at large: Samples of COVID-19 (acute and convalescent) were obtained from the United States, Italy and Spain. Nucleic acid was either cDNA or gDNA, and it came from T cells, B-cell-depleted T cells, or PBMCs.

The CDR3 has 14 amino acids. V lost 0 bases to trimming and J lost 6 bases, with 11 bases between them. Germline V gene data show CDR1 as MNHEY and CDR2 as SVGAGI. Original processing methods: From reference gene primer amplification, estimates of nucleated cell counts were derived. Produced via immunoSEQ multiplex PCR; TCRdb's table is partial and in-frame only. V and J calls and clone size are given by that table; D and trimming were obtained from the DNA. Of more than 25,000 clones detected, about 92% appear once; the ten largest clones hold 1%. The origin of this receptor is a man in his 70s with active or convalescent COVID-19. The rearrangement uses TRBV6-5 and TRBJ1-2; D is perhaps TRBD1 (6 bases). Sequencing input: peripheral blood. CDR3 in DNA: TGTGCCAGCAGTTACTCCCCAGGGGCTGATGGCTACACCTTC. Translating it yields CASSYSPGADGYTF.